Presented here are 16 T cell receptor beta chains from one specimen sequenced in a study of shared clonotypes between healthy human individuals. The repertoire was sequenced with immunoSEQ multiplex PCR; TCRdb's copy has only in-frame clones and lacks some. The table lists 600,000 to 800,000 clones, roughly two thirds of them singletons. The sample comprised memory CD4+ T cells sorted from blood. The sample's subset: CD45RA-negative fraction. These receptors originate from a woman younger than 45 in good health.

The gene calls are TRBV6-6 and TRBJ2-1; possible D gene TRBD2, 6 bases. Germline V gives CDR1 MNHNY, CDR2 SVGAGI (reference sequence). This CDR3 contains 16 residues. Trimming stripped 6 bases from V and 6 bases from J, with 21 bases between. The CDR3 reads CASSVTGRRGINEQFF. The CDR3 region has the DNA TGTGCCAGCAGCGTCACGGGCCGCCGGGGGATCAATGAGCAGTTCTTC.

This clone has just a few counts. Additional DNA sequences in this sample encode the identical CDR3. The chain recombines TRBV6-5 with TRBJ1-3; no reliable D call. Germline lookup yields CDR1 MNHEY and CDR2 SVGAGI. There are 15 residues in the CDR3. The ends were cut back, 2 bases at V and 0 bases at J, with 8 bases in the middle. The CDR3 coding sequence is TGTGCCAGCAGTTACACCGGGAGCTCTGGAAACACCATATATTTT. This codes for CASSYTGSSGNTIYF.

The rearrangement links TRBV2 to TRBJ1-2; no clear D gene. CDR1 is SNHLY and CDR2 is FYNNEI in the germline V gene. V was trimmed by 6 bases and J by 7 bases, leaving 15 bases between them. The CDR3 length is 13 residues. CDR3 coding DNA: TGTGCCAGCAGACAAGACCCTACTAGTGGCTACACCTTC. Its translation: CASRQDPTSGYTF.

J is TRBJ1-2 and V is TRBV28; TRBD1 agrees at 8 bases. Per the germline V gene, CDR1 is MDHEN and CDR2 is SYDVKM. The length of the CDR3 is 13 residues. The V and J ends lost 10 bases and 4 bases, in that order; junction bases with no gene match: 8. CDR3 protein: CATWTGSSYGYTF. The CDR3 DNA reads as TGTGCCACTTGGACAGGGTCAAGCTATGGCTACACCTTC.

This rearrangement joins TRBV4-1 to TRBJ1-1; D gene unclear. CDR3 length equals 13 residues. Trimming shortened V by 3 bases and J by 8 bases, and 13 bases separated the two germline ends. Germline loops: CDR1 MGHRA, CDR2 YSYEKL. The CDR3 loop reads CASSQLRGQEAFF. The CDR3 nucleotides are TGCGCCAGCAGCCAGCTGCGAGGTCAGGAAGCTTTCTTT.

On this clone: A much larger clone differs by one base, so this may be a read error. CDR3 DNA: TGTGCCAGCAGCTTAGACGAGAACACTGAAGCTTTCTTT. It encodes CASSLDENTEAFF. V usage is TRBV11-3 and J usage is TRBJ1-1, with no clear D. Trimming stripped 0 bases from V and 1 base from J, with 3 bases between. Germline CDR1 is SGHNT and CDR2 is YENEEA. The length of the CDR3 is 13 residues.

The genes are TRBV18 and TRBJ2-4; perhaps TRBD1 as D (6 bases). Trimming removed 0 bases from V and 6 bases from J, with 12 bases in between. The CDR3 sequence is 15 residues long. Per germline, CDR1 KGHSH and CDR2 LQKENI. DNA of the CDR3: TGTGCCAGCTCACCACCGGGACATGGTGGAAACATTCAGTACTTC. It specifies CASSPPGHGGNIQYF.

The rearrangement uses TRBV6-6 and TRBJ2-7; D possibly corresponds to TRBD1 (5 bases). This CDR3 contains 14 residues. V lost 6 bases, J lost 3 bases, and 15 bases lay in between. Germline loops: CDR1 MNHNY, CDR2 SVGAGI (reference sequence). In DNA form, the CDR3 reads TGTGCCAGCAGAAAACAGGCCAACCTCTACGAGCAGTACTTC. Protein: CASRKQANLYEQYF.

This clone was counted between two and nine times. The CDR3 loop is CASSLERGATDTQYF. The CDR3 nucleotides are TGTGCCAGCAGCTTGGAGAGGGGTGCAACAGATACGCAGTATTTT. The V call is TRBV5-8, the J call TRBJ2-3; perhaps D is TRBD1 or TRBD2 (5 bases each). Trimming removed 0 bases from V and 3 bases from J, with 11 bases in between. The germline V gene has CDR1 SGHTS and CDR2 YDEGEE. The CDR3 totals 15 residues.

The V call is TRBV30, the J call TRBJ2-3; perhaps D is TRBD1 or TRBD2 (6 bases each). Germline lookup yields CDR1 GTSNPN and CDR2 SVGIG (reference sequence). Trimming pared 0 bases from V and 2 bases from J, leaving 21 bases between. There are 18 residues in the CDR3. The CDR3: CAWSVRSALRGPTDTQYF. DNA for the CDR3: TGTGCCTGGAGTGTACGTTCTGCACTTCGGGGGCCCACAGATACGCAGTATTTT.

CDR3 loop: CASSQEREGPYGYTF. CDR3 DNA: TGCGCCAGCAGCCAAGAGCGGGAGGGACCCTATGGCTACACCTTC. V usage is TRBV4-1 and J usage is TRBJ1-2; D is possibly TRBD1 (5 bases). Germline lookup yields CDR1 MGHRA and CDR2 YSYEKL. V was clipped by 0 bases and J by 4 bases, with 12 bases between them. The CDR3 is made up of 15 amino acids.

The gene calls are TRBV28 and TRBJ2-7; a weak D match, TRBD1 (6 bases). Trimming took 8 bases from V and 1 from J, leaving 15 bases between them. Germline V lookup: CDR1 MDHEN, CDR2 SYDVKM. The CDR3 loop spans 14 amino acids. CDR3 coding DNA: TGTGCCAGCTGCGGACCGGGACAATCCTACGAGCAGTACTTC. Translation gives CASCGPGQSYEQYF.

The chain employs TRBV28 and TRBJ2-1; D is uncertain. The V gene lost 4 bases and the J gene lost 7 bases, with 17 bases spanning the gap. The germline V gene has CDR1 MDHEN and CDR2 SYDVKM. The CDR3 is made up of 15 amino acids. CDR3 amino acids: CASSSPAESKNEQFF. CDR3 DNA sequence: TGTGCCAGCAGTTCCCCAGCAGAATCGAAGAATGAGCAGTTCTTC. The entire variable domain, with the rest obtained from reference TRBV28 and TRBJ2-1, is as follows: DVKVTQSSRYLVKRTGEKVFLECVQDMDHENMFWYRQDPGLGLRLIYFSYDVKMKEKGDIPEGYSVSREKKERFSLILESASTNQTSMYLCASSSPAESKNEQFFGPGTRLTVL.

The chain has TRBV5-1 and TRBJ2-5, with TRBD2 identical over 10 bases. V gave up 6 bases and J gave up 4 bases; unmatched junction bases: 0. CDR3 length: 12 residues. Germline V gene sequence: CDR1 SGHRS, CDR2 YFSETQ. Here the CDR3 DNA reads TGCGCCAGCAAGCGGGAGGGAGAGACCCAGTACTTC. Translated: CASKREGETQYF.

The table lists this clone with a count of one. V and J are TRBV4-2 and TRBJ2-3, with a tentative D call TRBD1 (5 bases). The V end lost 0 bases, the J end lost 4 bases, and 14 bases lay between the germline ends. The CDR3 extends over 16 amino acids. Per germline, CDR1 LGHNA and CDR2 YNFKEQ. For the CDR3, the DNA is TGTGCCAGCAGCCAAGATCTCAGGCAGGGTTCAGATACGCAGTATTTT. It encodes CASSQDLRQGSDTQYF.

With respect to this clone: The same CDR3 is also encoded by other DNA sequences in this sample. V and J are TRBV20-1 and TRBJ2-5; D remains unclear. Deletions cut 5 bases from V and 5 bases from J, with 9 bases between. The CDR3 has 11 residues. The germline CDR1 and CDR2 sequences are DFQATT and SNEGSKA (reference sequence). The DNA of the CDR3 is TGCAGTGCTGGGCCTGGGGAGACCCAGTACTTC. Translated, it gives CSAGPGETQYF.